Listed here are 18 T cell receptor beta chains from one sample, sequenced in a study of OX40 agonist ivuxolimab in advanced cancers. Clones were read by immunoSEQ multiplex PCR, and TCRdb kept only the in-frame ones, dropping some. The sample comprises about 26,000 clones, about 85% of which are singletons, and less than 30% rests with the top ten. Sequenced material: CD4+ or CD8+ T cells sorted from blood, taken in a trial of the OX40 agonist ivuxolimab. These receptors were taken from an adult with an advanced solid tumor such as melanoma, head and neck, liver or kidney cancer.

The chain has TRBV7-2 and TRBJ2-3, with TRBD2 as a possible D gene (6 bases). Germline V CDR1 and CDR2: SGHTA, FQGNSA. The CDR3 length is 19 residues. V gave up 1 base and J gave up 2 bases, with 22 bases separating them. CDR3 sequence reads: CASSLGFRWTKRITDTQYF. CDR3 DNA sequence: TGTGCCAGCAGCTTAGGGTTTCGGTGGACTAAGAGAATCACAGATACGCAGTATTTT.

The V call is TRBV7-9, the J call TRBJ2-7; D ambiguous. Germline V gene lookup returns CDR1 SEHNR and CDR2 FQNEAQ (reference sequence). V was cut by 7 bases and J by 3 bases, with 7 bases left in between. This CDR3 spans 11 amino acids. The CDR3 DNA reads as TGTGCCAGCACAATTGGCTACGAGCAGTACTTC. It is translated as CASTIGYEQYF.

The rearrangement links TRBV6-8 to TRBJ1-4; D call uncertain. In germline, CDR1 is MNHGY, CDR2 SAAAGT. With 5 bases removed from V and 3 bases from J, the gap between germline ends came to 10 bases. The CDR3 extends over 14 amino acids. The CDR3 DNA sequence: TGTGCCAGCAGTCAACAACGTGCTAATGAAAAACTGTTTTTT. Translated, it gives CASSQQRANEKLFF.

The CDR3 spells CASSPRTANTEAFF. CDR3 in DNA: TGTGCCAGCAGCCCGCGGACAGCGAACACTGAAGCTTTCTTT. V usage is TRBV5-6 and J usage is TRBJ1-1; tentatively, D is TRBD1 (6 bases). The CDR3 is 14 residues long. V was shortened by 4 bases and J by 1 base, with 11 bases between the two germline ends. Germline CDR1 is SGHDT and CDR2 is YYEEEE. The entire variable domain, with the rest obtained from reference TRBV5-6 and TRBJ1-1, is as follows: DAGVTQSPTHLIKTRGQQVTLRCSPKSGHDTVSWYQQALGQGPQFIFQYYEEEERQRGNFPDRFSGHQFPNYSSELNVNALLLGDSALYLCASSPRTANTEAFFGQGTRLTVV.

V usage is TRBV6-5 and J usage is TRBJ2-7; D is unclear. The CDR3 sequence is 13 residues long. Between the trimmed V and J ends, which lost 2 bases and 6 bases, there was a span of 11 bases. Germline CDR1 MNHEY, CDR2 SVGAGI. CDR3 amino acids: CASSYGLVSEQYF. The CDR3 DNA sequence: TGTGCCAGCAGTTACGGGCTAGTCTCCGAGCAGTACTTC.

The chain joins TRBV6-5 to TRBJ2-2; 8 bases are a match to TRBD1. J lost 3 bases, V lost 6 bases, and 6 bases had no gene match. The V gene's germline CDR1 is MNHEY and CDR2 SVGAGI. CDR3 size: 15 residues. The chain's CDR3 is CASRKGQGHTGELFF. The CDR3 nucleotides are TGTGCCAGCAGGAAAGGACAGGGACACACCGGGGAGCTGTTTTTT.

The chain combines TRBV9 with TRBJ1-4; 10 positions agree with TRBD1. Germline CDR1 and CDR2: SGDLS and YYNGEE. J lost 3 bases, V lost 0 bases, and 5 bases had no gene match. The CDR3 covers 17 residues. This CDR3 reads CASSVGGTGVSNEKLFF. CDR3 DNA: TGTGCCAGCAGCGTAGGGGGGACAGGGGTTTCTAATGAAAAACTGTTTTTT.

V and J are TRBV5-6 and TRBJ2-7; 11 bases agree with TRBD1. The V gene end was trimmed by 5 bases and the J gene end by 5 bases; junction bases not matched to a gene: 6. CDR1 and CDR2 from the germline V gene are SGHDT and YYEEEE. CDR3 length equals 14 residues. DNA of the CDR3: TGTGCCAGCAGAGGACAGGGGGCGCGCCACGAGCAGTACTTC. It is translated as CASRGQGARHEQYF.

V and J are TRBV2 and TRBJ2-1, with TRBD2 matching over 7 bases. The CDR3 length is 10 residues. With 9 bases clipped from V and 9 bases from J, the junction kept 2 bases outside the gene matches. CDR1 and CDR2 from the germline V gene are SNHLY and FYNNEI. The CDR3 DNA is TGTGCCAGTGGGAGGGGTGAGCAGTTCTTC. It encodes CASGRGEQFF.

DNA for the CDR3: TGTGCCAGCAGCTTGTATACAGGGAAGAATGAGCAGTTCTTC. Amino acids: CASSLYTGKNEQFF. V is TRBV7-6 and J is TRBJ2-1; maybe TRBD1 (6 bases). The V end was cut by 3 bases, the J end by 7 bases, with 13 bases between. Germline CDR1 and CDR2: SGHVS and FNYEAQ. This CDR3 contains 14 residues.

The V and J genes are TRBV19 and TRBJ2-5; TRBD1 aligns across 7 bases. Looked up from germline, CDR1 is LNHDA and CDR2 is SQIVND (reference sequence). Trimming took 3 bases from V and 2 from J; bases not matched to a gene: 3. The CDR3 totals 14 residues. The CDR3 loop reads CASSIPGGQETQYF. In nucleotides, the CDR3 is TGTGCCAGTAGTATCCCAGGGGGACAAGAGACCCAGTACTTC. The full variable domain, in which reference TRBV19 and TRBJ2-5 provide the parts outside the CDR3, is DGGITQSPKYLFRKEGQNVTLSCEQNLNHDAMYWYRQDPGQGLRLIYYSQIVNDFQKGDIAEGYSVSREKKESFPLTVTSAQKNPTAFYLCASSIPGGQETQYFGPGTRLLVL.

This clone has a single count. CDR3 region: CASSLQPGTGSAGELFF. The DNA for the CDR3 is TGTGCCAGCAGCTTGCAGCCCGGGACAGGATCAGCCGGGGAGCTGTTTTTT. This rearrangement joins TRBV11-2 to TRBJ2-2; 8 positions match TRBD1. The germline CDR1 and CDR2 sequences are SGHAT and FQNNGV. This CDR3 has 17 residues. The V segment lost 3 bases and the J segment 6 bases; nucleotides outside the gene matches: 12.

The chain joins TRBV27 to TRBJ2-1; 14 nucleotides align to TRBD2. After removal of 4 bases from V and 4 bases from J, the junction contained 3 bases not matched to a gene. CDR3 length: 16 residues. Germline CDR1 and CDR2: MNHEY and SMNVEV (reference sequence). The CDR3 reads CASSSRTSGGYNEQFF. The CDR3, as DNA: TGTGCCAGCAGTTCCAGGACTAGCGGGGGGTACAATGAGCAGTTCTTC.

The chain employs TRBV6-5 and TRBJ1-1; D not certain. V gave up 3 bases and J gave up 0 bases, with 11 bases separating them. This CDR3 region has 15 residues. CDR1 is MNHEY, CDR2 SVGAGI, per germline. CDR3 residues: CASSYSGQMNTEAFF. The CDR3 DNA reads TGTGCCAGCAGTTATTCCGGGCAGATGAACACTGAAGCTTTCTTT.

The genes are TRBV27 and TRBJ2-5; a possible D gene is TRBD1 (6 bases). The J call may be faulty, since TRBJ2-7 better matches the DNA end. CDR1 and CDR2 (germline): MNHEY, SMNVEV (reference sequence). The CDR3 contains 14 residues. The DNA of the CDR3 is TGTGCCAGCAGTTTGGCAGGGGCCGGCTACGAGCAGTACTTC. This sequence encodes CASSLAGAGYEQYF.

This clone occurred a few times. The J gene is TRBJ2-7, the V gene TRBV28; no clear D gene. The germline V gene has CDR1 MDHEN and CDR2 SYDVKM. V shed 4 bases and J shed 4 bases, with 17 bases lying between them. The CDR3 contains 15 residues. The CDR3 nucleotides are TGTGCCAGCAGTTCCAGCTATGGAGTTCTTTACGAGCAGTACTTC. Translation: CASSSSYGVLYEQYF.

The CDR3 here is CASRETAKENYGYTF. CDR3 nucleotides: TGCGCCAGCAGAGAGACAGCTAAAGAAAACTATGGCTACACCTTC. J is TRBJ1-2 and V is TRBV5-1; D might be TRBD1 (5 bases). The CDR3 contains 15 residues. The germline CDR1 and CDR2 sequences are SGHRS and YFSETQ. V shed 5 bases and J shed 2 bases, with 16 bases lying between them.

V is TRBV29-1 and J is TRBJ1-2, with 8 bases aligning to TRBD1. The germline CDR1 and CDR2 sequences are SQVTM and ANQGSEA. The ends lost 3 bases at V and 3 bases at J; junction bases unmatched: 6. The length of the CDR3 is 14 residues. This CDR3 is CSVERQGLDYGYTF. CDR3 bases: TGCAGCGTTGAGAGACAGGGGCTAGACTATGGCTACACCTTC.